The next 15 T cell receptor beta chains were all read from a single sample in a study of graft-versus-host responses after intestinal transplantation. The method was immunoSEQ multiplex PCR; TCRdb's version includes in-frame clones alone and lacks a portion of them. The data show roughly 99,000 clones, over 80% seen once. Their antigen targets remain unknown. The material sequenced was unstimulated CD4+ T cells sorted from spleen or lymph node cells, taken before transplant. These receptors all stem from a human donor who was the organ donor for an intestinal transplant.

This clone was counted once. This CDR3 reads CAISDDRTTYEQYF. CDR3 sequence (DNA): TGTGCCATCAGTGACGACAGGACCACCTACGAGCAGTACTTC. The chain joins TRBV10-3 to TRBJ2-7; tentatively, D is TRBD1 (6 bases). CDR1 is ENHRY, CDR2 SYGVKD, per germline. The CDR3 runs to 14 residues. V lost 3 bases and J 2 bases, leaving 11 bases between the germline ends.

The CDR3 sequence is CTGSPPKNPSGGFGDTQYF. The DNA for the CDR3 is TGCACCGGCAGCCCCCCAAAGAATCCTAGCGGGGGCTTTGGAGATACGCAGTATTTT. V usage is TRBV1 and J usage is TRBJ2-3; the table's D call of TRBD2 was not tested on the DNA. TRBV1 is assigned pseudogene status. The CDR3 runs to 19 residues.

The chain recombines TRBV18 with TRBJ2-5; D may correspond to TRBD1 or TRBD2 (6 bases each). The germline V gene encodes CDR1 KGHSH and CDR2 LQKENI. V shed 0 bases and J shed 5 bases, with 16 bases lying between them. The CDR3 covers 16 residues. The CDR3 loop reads CASSPPWGARAETQYF. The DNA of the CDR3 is TGTGCCAGCTCACCACCGTGGGGGGCCAGGGCGGAGACCCAGTACTTC.

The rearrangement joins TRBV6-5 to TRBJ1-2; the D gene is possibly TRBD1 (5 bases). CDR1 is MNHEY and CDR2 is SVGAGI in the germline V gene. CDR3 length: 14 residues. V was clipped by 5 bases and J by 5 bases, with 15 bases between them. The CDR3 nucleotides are TGTGCCAGCAGTGAACGGACATCAGGATATGGCTACACCTTC. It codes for CASSERTSGYGYTF.

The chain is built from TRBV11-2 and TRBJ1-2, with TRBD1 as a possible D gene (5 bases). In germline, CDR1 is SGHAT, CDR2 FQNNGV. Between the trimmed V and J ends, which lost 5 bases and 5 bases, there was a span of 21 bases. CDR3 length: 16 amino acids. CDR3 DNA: TGTGCCAGCAGCCCTAGGGGAGGGTTCGCGGGGTATGGCTACACCTTC. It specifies CASSPRGGFAGYGYTF.

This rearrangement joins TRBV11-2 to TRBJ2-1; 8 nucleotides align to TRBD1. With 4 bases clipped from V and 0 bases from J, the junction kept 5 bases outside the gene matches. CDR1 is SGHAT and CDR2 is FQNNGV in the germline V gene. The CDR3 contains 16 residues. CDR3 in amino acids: CASSYRTGSSYNEQFF. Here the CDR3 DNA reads TGTGCCAGCAGCTATAGGACAGGGAGCTCCTACAATGAGCAGTTCTTC.

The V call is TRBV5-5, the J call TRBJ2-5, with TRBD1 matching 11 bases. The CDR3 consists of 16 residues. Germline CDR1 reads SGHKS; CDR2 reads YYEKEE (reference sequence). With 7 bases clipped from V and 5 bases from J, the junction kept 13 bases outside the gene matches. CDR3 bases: TGTGCCAGCCTGCTGGGTAGGGACAGGGGGTGGGAGACCCAGTACTTC. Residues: CASLLGRDRGWETQYF.

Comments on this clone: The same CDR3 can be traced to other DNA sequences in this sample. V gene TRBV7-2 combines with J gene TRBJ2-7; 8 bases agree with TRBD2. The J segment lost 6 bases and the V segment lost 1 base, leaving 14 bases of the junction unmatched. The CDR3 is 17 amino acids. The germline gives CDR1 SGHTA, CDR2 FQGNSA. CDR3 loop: CASSLGPLGLRGGEQYF. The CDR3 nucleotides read TGTGCCAGCAGCTTAGGGCCCTTGGGCCTACGGGGGGGCGAGCAGTACTTC.

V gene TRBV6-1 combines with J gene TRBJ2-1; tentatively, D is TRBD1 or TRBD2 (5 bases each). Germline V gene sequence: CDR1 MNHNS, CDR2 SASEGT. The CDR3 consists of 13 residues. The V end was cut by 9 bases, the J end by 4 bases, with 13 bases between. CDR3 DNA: TGTGCCAGTACCGGGACGGCTTACAATGAGCAGTTCTTC. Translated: CASTGTAYNEQFF.

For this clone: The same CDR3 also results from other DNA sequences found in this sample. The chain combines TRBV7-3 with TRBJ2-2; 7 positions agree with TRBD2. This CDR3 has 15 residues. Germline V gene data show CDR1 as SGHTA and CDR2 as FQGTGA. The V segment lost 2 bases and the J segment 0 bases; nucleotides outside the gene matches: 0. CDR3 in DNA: TGTGCCAGCAGCTTAGCGGGGGCGAACACCGGGGAGCTGTTTTTT. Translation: CASSLAGANTGELFF. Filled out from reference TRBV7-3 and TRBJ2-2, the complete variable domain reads GAGVSQTPSNKVTEKGKYVELRCDPISGHTALYWYRQSLGQGPEFLIYFQGTGAADDSGLPNDRFFAVRPEGSVSTLKIQRTERGDSAVYLCASSLAGANTGELFFGEGSRLTVL.

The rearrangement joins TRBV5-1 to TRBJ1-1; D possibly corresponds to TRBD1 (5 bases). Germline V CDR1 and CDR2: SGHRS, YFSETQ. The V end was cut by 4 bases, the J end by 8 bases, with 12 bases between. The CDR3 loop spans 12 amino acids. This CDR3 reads CASSRDVGEAFF. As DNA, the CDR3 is TGCGCCAGCAGCCGGGACGTCGGGGAAGCTTTCTTT.

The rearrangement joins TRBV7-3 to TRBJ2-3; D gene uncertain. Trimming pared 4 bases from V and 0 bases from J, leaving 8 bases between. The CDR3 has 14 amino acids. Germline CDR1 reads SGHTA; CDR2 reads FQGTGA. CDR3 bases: TGTGCCAGCAGCTCCACGGATAGCACAGATACGCAGTATTTT. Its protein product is CASSSTDSTDTQYF. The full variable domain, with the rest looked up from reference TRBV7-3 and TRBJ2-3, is GAGVSQTPSNKVTEKGKYVELRCDPISGHTALYWYRQSLGQGPEFLIYFQGTGAADDSGLPNDRFFAVRPEGSVSTLKIQRTERGDSAVYLCASSSTDSTDTQYFGPGTRLTVL.

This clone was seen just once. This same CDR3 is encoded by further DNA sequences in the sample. In DNA form, the CDR3 reads TGTGCCAGCAGTTCCCTCGCGGTCCTGGCGGGGGGGGTAGGCATTCAGTACTTC. It is translated as CASSSLAVLAGGVGIQYF. The chain has TRBV27 and TRBJ2-4, with TRBD2 identical over 9 bases. J lost 9 bases, V lost 4 bases, and 19 bases had no gene match. The length of the CDR3 is 18 residues. From germline, CDR1 is MNHEY and CDR2 SMNVEV (reference sequence).

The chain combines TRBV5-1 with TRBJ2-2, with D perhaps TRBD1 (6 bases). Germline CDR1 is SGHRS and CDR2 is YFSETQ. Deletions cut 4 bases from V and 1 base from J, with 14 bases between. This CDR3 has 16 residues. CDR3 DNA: TGCGCCAGCAGCGTAGGACAGCCCCGGAACACCGGGGAGCTGTTTTTT. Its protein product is CASSVGQPRNTGELFF.

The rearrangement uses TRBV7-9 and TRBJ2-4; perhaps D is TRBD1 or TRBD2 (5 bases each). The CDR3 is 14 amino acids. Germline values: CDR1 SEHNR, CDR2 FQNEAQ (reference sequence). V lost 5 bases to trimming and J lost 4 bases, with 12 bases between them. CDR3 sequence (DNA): TGTGCCAGCAGCCGCCCGGGACGAAAAAACATTCAGTACTTC. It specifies CASSRPGRKNIQYF.